The source of this T cell receptor beta chain is a study of blood T cell repertoires in COVID-19. Libraries were prepared by immunoSEQ multiplex PCR; TCRdb keeps only in-frame clonotypes and omits some of them. The sample lists 200,000 to 300,000 clones, around 88% occurring once. The CDR3 has 12 amino acids. Germline CDR1 reads DFQATT; CDR2 reads SNEGSKA (reference sequence). V lost 3 bases, J lost 3 bases, and 8 bases lay in between. The chain joins TRBV20-1 to TRBJ2-5; no definite D call. The sequenced sample consisted of peripheral blood. This TCR was recovered from a man aged 25 to 45 with active or convalescent COVID-19. CDR3 sequence reads: CSASGTEETQYF. CDR3 in DNA: TGCAGTGCTAGTGGCACGGAAGAGACCCAGTACTTC.